One TCR beta chain is described in this entry. In the authors' workflow: Estimated nucleated cell counts came from reference gene primer amplification. Clones were read by immunoSEQ multiplex PCR, and TCRdb kept only the in-frame ones, dropping some. Clonal size and the V and J genes are those of that table, whereas D and trimming came from the DNA. The top ten hold roughly 6.2% of the sample, which has approximately 220,000 clones, 80% to 90% seen once. This entry is derived from a study of blood T cell repertoires in COVID-19. This CDR3 has 15 amino acids. The source is a man between 60 and 75 years old who had recovered from COVID-19. The genes are TRBV21-1 and TRBJ1-2. TRBV21-1 is designated a pseudogene. The specimen was peripheral blood. DNA of the CDR3: TGTGCCAGCAGGGCCTCTGGGAGTGTTAACTATGGCTACACCTTC. This sequence encodes CASRASGSVNYGYTF.